A single sample gave rise to the 12 T cell receptor beta chains below, sequenced in a study of blood T cell repertoires in COVID-19. Clones were sequenced by immunoSEQ multiplex PCR, and TCRdb holds only the in-frame ones, with some missing. The repertoire has roughly 50,000 clones, more than 70% of them found once; the top ten carry 5% to 7%. The sample comprised peripheral blood. The receptors stem from a woman aged 55-70 years with acute or convalescent COVID-19.

The chain combines TRBV27 with TRBJ2-7; TRBD2 aligns across 8 bases. The germline gives CDR1 MNHEY, CDR2 SMNVEV (reference sequence). With V trimmed by 7 bases and J by 3 bases, 8 bases remained unmatched. The CDR3 has 14 residues. CDR3 residues: CASTTGTSVYEQYF. DNA of the CDR3: TGTGCCAGCACCACCGGGACTAGTGTCTACGAGCAGTACTTC.

CDR3 protein: CASSLSTGNSNQPQHF. DNA for the CDR3: TGTGCCAGCAGTTTATCCACAGGTAATAGCAATCAGCCCCAGCATTTT. The chain uses TRBV27 and TRBJ1-5, with D perhaps matching TRBD1 (5 bases). The CDR3 contains 16 residues. Germline V gives CDR1 MNHEY, CDR2 SMNVEV (reference sequence). Deletions cut 0 bases from V and 0 bases from J, with 9 bases between.

This chain joins TRBV11-2 and TRBJ1-4; 9 nucleotides agree with TRBD1. CDR3 length equals 15 residues. V lost 5 bases, J lost 5 bases, and 6 bases stayed unmatched. CDR1 is SGHAT, CDR2 FQNNGV, per germline. The CDR3 loop reads CASSLNRGRNEKLFF. For the CDR3, the DNA is TGTGCCAGCAGCCTAAACAGGGGGCGGAATGAAAAACTGTTTTTT.

The chain couples TRBV6-4 to TRBJ1-2, with D maybe TRBD1 (6 bases). The CDR3 has 11 residues. In germline, CDR1 is MRHNA, CDR2 SNTAGT. The CDR3 is CTHRQAGGYTF. The CDR3 DNA sequence: TGTACTCACCGACAGGCTGGCGGCTACACCTTC.

The J gene is TRBJ2-3, the V gene TRBV4-1, with D possibly being TRBD2 (7 bases). The V end was cut by 0 bases, the J end by 4 bases, with 17 bases between. This CDR3 region has 17 residues. Germline CDR1 is MGHRA and CDR2 is YSYEKL. Here the CDR3 DNA reads TGCGCCAGCAGCCAAGAGGTGTCGGGGGGCCTCCCAGATACGCAGTATTTT. The encoded protein is CASSQEVSGGLPDTQYF.

The chain joins TRBV30 to TRBJ1-4; 9 bases line up with TRBD1. The CDR3 sequence is 15 residues long. The trim removed 4 bases at V and 5 bases at J, leaving 8 bases unmatched. Germline assignment: CDR1 GTSNPN and CDR2 SVGIG (reference sequence). As DNA, the CDR3 is TGTGCCTGGAAGAGCTCGGACAGGGGAAATGAAAAACTGTTTTTT. Residues: CAWKSSDRGNEKLFF. The entire variable domain, with the rest obtained from reference TRBV30 and TRBJ1-4, is as follows: SQTIHQWPATLVQPVGSPLSLECTVEGTSNPNLYWYRQAAGRGLQLLFYSVGIGQISSEVPQNLSASRPQDRQFILSSKKLLLSDSGFYLCAWKSSDRGNEKLFFGSGTQLSVL.

The chain combines TRBV6-5 with TRBJ2-2, with D possibly matching TRBD2 (5 bases). The CDR3 extends over 16 amino acids. Trimming left V 2 bases short and J 2 bases short, with 12 bases between. The germline gives CDR1 MNHEY, CDR2 SVGAGI. CDR3 in DNA: TGTGCCAGCAGTTACCGTCCGGGGATCAACACCGGGGAGCTGTTTTTT. Its translation is CASSYRPGINTGELFF.

The chain is built from TRBV7-8 and TRBJ1-1, with 7 bases matching TRBD1. This CDR3 is built from 15 residues. Germline lookup yields CDR1 SGHVS and CDR2 FQNEAQ. Trimming removed 6 bases from V and 3 bases from J; junction bases left unmatched: 10. This CDR3 is CASRSRGALDTEAFF. CDR3 DNA sequence: TGTGCCAGCAGGTCCAGGGGGGCTTTGGACACTGAAGCTTTCTTT.

V is TRBV29-1 and J is TRBJ2-7; D might be TRBD1 (6 bases). The germline CDR1 and CDR2 sequences are SQVTM and ANQGSEA. The CDR3 loop spans 12 amino acids. The V and J ends lost 2 bases and 3 bases respectively, with 8 bases between them. CDR3 sequence (DNA): TGCAGCGTTGAAACGACAGGCTACGAGCAGTACTTC. Translating it yields CSVETTGYEQYF.

The J gene is TRBJ2-5, the V gene TRBV3-1 (or the pseudogene TRBV3-2); TRBD2 matches 9 bases. The CDR3 totals 15 residues. Per germline, CDR1 LGHDT and CDR2 YNNKEL (reference sequence). The V segment lost 2 bases and the J segment 1 base; nucleotides outside the gene matches: 2. The CDR3, as DNA: TGTGCCAGCAGCCAATTGCGGGGGGGCCAAGAGACCCAGTACTTC. Translation: CASSQLRGGQETQYF.

This chain joins TRBV9 and TRBJ2-7; 7 bases are a match to TRBD1. Germline loops: CDR1 SGDLS, CDR2 YYNGEE. CDR3 length: 14 amino acids. J gave up 3 bases and V 4 bases, and 7 bases lay outside the gene matches. In DNA form, the CDR3 reads TGTGCCAGCAGCCCATCGGGACAGAACTACGAGCAGTACTTC. Protein: CASSPSGQNYEQYF. Full variable domain (remainder filled in from reference TRBV9 and TRBJ2-7): DSGVTQTPKHLITATGQRVTLRCSPRSGDLSVYWYQQSLDQGLQFLIQYYNGEERAKGNILERFSAQQFPDLHSELNLSSLELGDSALYFCASSPSGQNYEQYFGPGTRLTVT.

V is TRBV30 and J is TRBJ2-3; TRBD2 matches 10 bases. J lost 1 base, V lost 5 bases, and 6 bases had no gene match. The CDR3 sequence is 15 residues long. Germline values: CDR1 GTSNPN, CDR2 SVGIG (reference sequence). CDR3 nucleotides: TGTGCCTGGGATCGACTAGCGGGCCGCACAGATACGCAGTATTTT. As protein: CAWDRLAGRTDTQYF. Using reference TRBV30 and TRBJ2-3 for the parts outside the CDR3, the full variable domain is SQTIHQWPATLVQPVGSPLSLECTVEGTSNPNLYWYRQAAGRGLQLLFYSVGIGQISSEVPQNLSASRPQDRQFILSSKKLLLSDSGFYLCAWDRLAGRTDTQYFGPGTRLTVL.